Shown below are 25 T cell receptor beta chains from a single sample sequenced in a study of T cells in Graves' hyperthyroidism and ophthalmopathy (dated by TCRdb to between 2018 and 2021). Preparation of the library involved multiplex PCR. The data were produced on an Illumina HiSeq 2000. Amplification of TCR beta CDR3 regions was carried out from RNA transcripts. For the first round of RT-PCR on the TCR CDR3, the HTBI primer set was used together with the Qiagen OneStep RT-PCR kit. Clones were called with MiXCR by TCRdb after fastp trimmed the public reads at Q25, and only in-frame beta chains were retained. Rows with one shared CDR3 protein collapse into an entry with the most common genes and DNA. This sample holds roughly 720,000 distinct CDR3 sequences; 15% to 20% were observed only once. The top ten constitute about a sixth of the sample. Material for sequencing was blood. The receptor source for this set is a man aged 50-59 years with Graves' hyperthyroidism.

This clonotype was detected only a few times. This chain connects TRBV20-1 to TRBJ2-1; 12 nucleotides match TRBD1. This CDR3 is built from 14 residues. CDR1 and CDR2 (germline): DFQATT, SNEGSKA (reference sequence). Trimming at V came to 5 bases and at J to 13 bases, leaving 12 bases not matched to a gene. This CDR3 is CSARRDRGREAQFF. In nucleotides, the CDR3 is TGCAGTGCTCGCCGGGACAGGGGGCGGGAGGCCCAGTTCTTC.

This clonotype was seen a few times. The chain links TRBV28 to TRBJ2-1; 9 nucleotides align to TRBD1. This CDR3 has 16 amino acids. Germline assignment: CDR1 MDHEN and CDR2 SYDVKM. With 5 bases clipped from V and 7 bases from J, the junction kept 12 bases outside the gene matches. DNA of the CDR3: TGTGCCAGCAGTATTAGAAGGACAGGGGTAATGAATGAGCAGTTCTTC. Translated, it gives CASSIRRTGVMNEQFF.

This clonotype was seen ten or more times. V and J are TRBV28 and TRBJ2-2, with D uncertain. The CDR3 is 14 residues long. The germline V gene encodes CDR1 MDHEN and CDR2 SYDVKM. CDR3 region: CASTLATNTGELFF. The CDR3 nucleotides read TGTGCATCGACCCTGGCTACGAACACCGGGGAGCTGTTTTTT.

In its sample, this clonotype was seen a few times. This chain connects TRBV18 to TRBJ1-5; D call uncertain. Per germline, CDR1 KGHSH and CDR2 LQKENI. The CDR3 is 13 amino acids. The V end was cut by 0 bases, the J end by 7 bases, with 7 bases between. The CDR3 DNA sequence: TGTGCCAGCTCACCACCTCTGTCCCAGCCCCAGCATTTT. Translating gives CASSPPLSQPQHF.

Notes on this clonotype: The junction departs from germline at one end; a sequencing error may be responsible. V gene TRBV4-3 combines with J gene TRBJ1-1; 8 bases line up with TRBD1. The germline V gene has CDR1 LGHNA and CDR2 YSLEER. The CDR3 spans 15 residues. CDR3 residues: CTSSQGATGGTEAFF. The DNA of the CDR3 is TGCACCAGCAGCCAAGGAGCCACAGGGGGAACTGAAGCTTTCTTT.

V gene TRBV12-3 or TRBV12-4 combines with J gene TRBJ2-7; a weak D match, TRBD1 (5 bases). The CDR3 has 15 residues. V gave up 5 bases and J gave up 6 bases, with 20 bases separating them. The CDR3 is CASSHKGFLVGEQYF. Here the CDR3 DNA reads TGTGCCAGCAGTCATAAGGGGTTTTTGGTTGGCGAGCAGTACTTC.

This clonotype was seen ten or more times. The chain recombines TRBV25-1 with TRBJ1-1; D possibly corresponds to TRBD1 (6 bases). The CDR3 is 15 residues long. Trimming removed 2 bases at V and 6 bases at J, with 16 bases between. Germline V gene lookup returns CDR1 MGHDK and CDR2 SYGVNS. The CDR3 spells CASSERDKEGAEAFF. In DNA, the CDR3 is TGTGCCAGCAGTGAACGGGACAAGGAGGGGGCTGAAGCTTTCTTT.

This clonotype occurred many times. The chain recombines TRBV2 with TRBJ2-2; D remains unclear. CDR3 length: 15 amino acids. Germline-derived CDR1 and CDR2 are SNHLY and FYNNEI. V lost 4 bases and J 0 bases, leaving 9 bases between the germline ends. CDR3 DNA sequence: TGTGCCAGCAGTGTACTCGGGCCGAACACCGGGGAGCTGTTTTTT. This sequence encodes CASSVLGPNTGELFF.

The chain links TRBV28 to TRBJ2-5; 7 positions match TRBD1. Germline CDR1 reads MDHEN; CDR2 reads SYDVKM. The length of the CDR3 is 15 residues. V lost 6 bases and J lost 5; bases outside the gene matches: 12. The CDR3 bases are TGTGCCAGCAGCTCAATGACAGGGATAGGGGAGACCCAGTACTTC. It specifies CASSSMTGIGETQYF. Variable domain in full (rest from reference TRBV28 and TRBJ2-5): DVKVTQSSRYLVKRTGEKVFLECVQDMDHENMFWYRQDPGLGLRLIYFSYDVKMKEKGDIPEGYSVSREKKERFSLILESASTNQTSMYLCASSSMTGIGETQYFGPGTRLLVL.

This clonotype was recorded many times. The chain links TRBV2 to TRBJ1-2, with D hard to call. The CDR3 runs 13 residues. The germline V gene has CDR1 SNHLY and CDR2 FYNNEI. Trimming stripped 7 bases from V and 2 bases from J, with 11 bases between. The CDR3 coding sequence is TGTGCCAGCACCGAAGAAACGAACTATGGCTACACCTTC. Encoded protein: CASTEETNYGYTF. The full variable domain, completed using reference TRBV2 and TRBJ1-2, is EPEVTQTPSHQVTQMGQEVILRCVPISNHLYFYWYRQILGQKVEFLVSFYNNEISEKSEIFDDQFSVERPDGSNFTLKIRSTKLEDSAMYFCASTEETNYGYTFGSGTRLTVV.

This clonotype was recorded at least ten times. The chain uses TRBV12-3 or TRBV12-4 and TRBJ2-3; TRBD2 agrees at 12 bases. V was clipped by 2 bases and J by 2 bases; unmatched bases: 5. The CDR3 sequence is 17 residues long. The CDR3 loop is CASSLRTSGALTDTQYF. CDR3 DNA: TGTGCCAGCAGTTTACGGACTAGCGGGGCCCTCACAGATACGCAGTATTTT.

The genes are TRBV6-9 and TRBJ2-1; D uncertain. The CDR3 is 13 amino acids. Trimming removed 3 bases at V and 10 bases at J, with 13 bases between. Looked up from germline, CDR1 is MNHGY and CDR2 is SVAAGI. CDR3 coding DNA: TGTGCCAGCAGTTACATAGAAGACGGCGAGCAGTTCTTC. Amino acid sequence: CASSYIEDGEQFF.

This clonotype was counted ten times or more. V usage is TRBV27 and J usage is TRBJ2-2; D might be TRBD2 (6 bases). Between the trimmed V and J ends, which lost 5 bases and 4 bases, there was a span of 20 bases. The CDR3 has 17 amino acids. The germline CDR1 and CDR2 sequences are MNHEY and SMNVEV (reference sequence). DNA for the CDR3: TGTGCCAGCAGTCTACGCCGGGGAGGAAGGTTCACCGGGGAGCTGTTTTTT. As protein: CASSLRRGGRFTGELFF.

This clonotype was recorded many times. The chain carries TRBV7-2 and TRBJ2-3; 11 bases agree with TRBD2. Germline V gives CDR1 SGHTA, CDR2 FQGNSA. This CDR3 spans 17 amino acids. Trimming took 1 base from V and 2 from J; bases not matched to a gene: 5. CDR3 in amino acids: CASSLDLAGGFTDTQYF. DNA for the CDR3: TGTGCCAGCAGCTTAGACCTAGCGGGGGGATTCACAGATACGCAGTATTTT.

This clonotype has more than one count but fewer than ten. This chain uses TRBV9 with TRBJ2-1, with 9 bases identical to TRBD2. CDR3 size: 15 residues. Germline V gene sequence: CDR1 SGDLS, CDR2 YYNGEE. The trim removed 4 bases at V and 2 bases at J, leaving 4 bases unmatched. The CDR3 is CASSSSGKPYNEQFF. The CDR3 DNA sequence: TGTGCCAGCAGCTCTAGCGGGAAGCCCTACAATGAGCAGTTCTTC.

The chain uses TRBV6-5 and TRBJ2-5; 13 bases map to TRBD2. This CDR3 has 17 amino acids. Germline-derived CDR1 and CDR2 are MNHEY and SVGAGI. J gave up 4 bases and V 4 bases, and 9 bases lay outside the gene matches. The CDR3 region is CASSWLLAGGPVETQYF. The CDR3 nucleotides are TGTGCCAGCAGTTGGTTACTAGCGGGAGGGCCGGTAGAGACCCAGTACTTC.

The count of this clonotype is one. The gene calls are TRBV4-2 and TRBJ1-3, with TRBD1 matching over 7 bases. The length of the CDR3 is 16 residues. Germline V CDR1 and CDR2: LGHNA, YNFKEQ. J lost 0 bases, V lost 4 bases, and 6 bases had no gene match. CDR3 region: CASSPGGVISGNTIYF. DNA of the CDR3: TGTGCCAGCAGCCCAGGGGGAGTGATCTCTGGAAACACCATATATTTT.

This clonotype was seen ten or more times. CDR3 nucleotide sequence: TGCGCCAGCAGCAAGGATGAGGTCTCCTACAATGAGCAGTTCTTC. Protein sequence: CASSKDEVSYNEQFF. The rearrangement links TRBV5-1 to TRBJ2-1, with D hard to call. Trimming stripped 4 bases from V and 0 bases from J, with 11 bases between. Germline V lookup: CDR1 SGHRS, CDR2 YFSETQ. CDR3 size: 15 residues.

In its sample, this clonotype was seen many times. The chain is built from TRBV30 and TRBJ2-7; 8 bases are shared with TRBD1. Germline V lookup: CDR1 GTSNPN, CDR2 SVGIG (reference sequence). Trimming took 0 bases from V and 3 from J; bases not matched to a gene: 1. This CDR3 is 13 amino acids long. Here the CDR3 reads CAWSVQGVYEQYF. The CDR3 DNA sequence: TGTGCCTGGAGTGTACAGGGGGTCTACGAGCAGTACTTC.

This clonotype occurred many times. The chain links TRBV2 to TRBJ2-2; no clear D gene. V was shortened by 2 bases and J by 5 bases, with 21 bases between the two germline ends. This CDR3 contains 18 residues. CDR1 SNHLY and CDR2 FYNNEI come from the germline V gene. The DNA for the CDR3 is TGTGCCAGCAGTGAAAGGGTTAGGTCTATACGGTGGACCGGGGAGCTGTTTTTT. Translating it yields CASSERVRSIRWTGELFF.

In its sample, this clonotype was seen many times. The V and J genes are TRBV28 and TRBJ2-7; 11 bases are shared with TRBD2. Trimming at V came to 7 bases and at J to 0 bases, leaving 11 bases not matched to a gene. Germline CDR1 MDHEN, CDR2 SYDVKM. The CDR3 runs 17 residues. The CDR3 sequence is CASTGLAGGLSSYEQYF. Here the CDR3 DNA reads TGTGCCAGCACGGGGCTAGCGGGAGGTTTGAGCTCCTACGAGCAGTACTTC.

The chain is built from TRBV20-1 and TRBJ1-5; unclear D gene. V was cut by 2 bases and J by 2 bases, with 10 bases left in between. CDR1 and CDR2 (germline): DFQATT, SNEGSKA (reference sequence). This CDR3 spans 14 amino acids. The chain's CDR3 is CSARPERGNQPQHF. The CDR3 nucleotides are TGCAGTGCTAGACCGGAGAGGGGCAATCAGCCCCAGCATTTT.

This clonotype has a count of ten or more. The chain is built from TRBV6-1 and TRBJ1-1; no reliable D call. Germline CDR1 and CDR2: MNHNS and SASEGT. This CDR3 region has 14 residues. V lost 5 bases and J 1 base, leaving 11 bases between the germline ends. CDR3 sequence (DNA): TGTGCCAGCAGTTTCCTTCTACCGAACACTGAAGCTTTCTTT. Translated, it gives CASSFLLPNTEAFF.

This chain uses TRBV3-1 with TRBJ2-2; 7 nucleotides line up with TRBD2. With 0 bases clipped from V and 4 bases from J, the junction kept 8 bases outside the gene matches. The CDR3 extends over 17 amino acids. Germline V gene data show CDR1 as LGHDT and CDR2 as YNNKEL (reference sequence). The CDR3 is CASSQERRGIGTGELFF. Written as DNA, the CDR3 is TGTGCCAGCAGCCAAGAACGGCGGGGGATTGGCACCGGGGAGCTGTTTTTT.

This chain connects TRBV28 to TRBJ1-5; TRBD1 agrees at 8 bases. Looked up from germline, CDR1 is MDHEN and CDR2 is SYDVKM. The CDR3 sequence is 14 residues long. After removal of 6 bases from V and 7 bases from J, the junction contained 8 bases not matched to a gene. As DNA, the CDR3 is TGTGCCAGCAGCGAGACAGGGGTTGGGCAGCCCCAGCATTTT. Its protein is CASSETGVGQPQHF.